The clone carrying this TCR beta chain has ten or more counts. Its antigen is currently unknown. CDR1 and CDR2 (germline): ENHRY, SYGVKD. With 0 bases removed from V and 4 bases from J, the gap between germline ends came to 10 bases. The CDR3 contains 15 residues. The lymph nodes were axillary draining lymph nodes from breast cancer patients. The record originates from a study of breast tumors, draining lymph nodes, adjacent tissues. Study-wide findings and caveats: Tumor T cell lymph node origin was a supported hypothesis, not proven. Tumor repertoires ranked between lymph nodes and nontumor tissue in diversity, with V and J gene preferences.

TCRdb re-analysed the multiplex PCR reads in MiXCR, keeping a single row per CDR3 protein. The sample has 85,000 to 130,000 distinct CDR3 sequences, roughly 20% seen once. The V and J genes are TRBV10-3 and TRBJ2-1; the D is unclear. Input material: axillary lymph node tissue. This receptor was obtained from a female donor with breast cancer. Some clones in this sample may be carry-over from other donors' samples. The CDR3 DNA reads TGTGCCATCAGTGAGTCGTGGACCGAATACAATGAGCAGTTCTTC. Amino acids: CAISESWTEYNEQFF.